Listed here are 9 T cell receptor beta chains from one sample, sequenced in a study of T-cell reconstitution after alpha-beta-depleted transplantation in children. Library preparation (for TCRbeta) was performed with unique molecular identifiers. A single record per CDR3 protein comes from TCRdb applying MiXCR to the PCR reads. The data show some 200,000 distinct CDR3 sequences, with 7% to 9% seen just once and less than 40% held by the top ten. Source: PBMCs, mostly from graft donor cells, taken 360 days after TCRalphabeta/CD19-depleted stem cell transplant. Every receptor here comes from a male patient between 2 and 15 years old who had a stem cell transplant for acute myeloid leukemia, so the T cells may come from the graft donor.

This clonotype was seen more than once but under ten times. The chain is built from TRBV15 and TRBJ2-3; maybe TRBD2 (5 bases). The CDR3 length is 16 residues. Looked up from germline, CDR1 is LNHNV and CDR2 is YYDKDF (reference sequence). The V end lost 0 bases, the J end lost 3 bases, and 13 bases lay between the germline ends. CDR3 sequence reads: CATSRELRETTDTQYF. CDR3 DNA: TGTGCCACCAGCAGAGAGTTGAGGGAAACGACAGATACGCAGTATTTT.

The chain recombines TRBV10-3 with TRBJ2-1; D is ambiguous. Trimming left V 3 bases short and J 3 bases short, with 21 bases between. The CDR3 totals 18 residues. CDR1 and CDR2 (germline): ENHRY, SYGVKD. The CDR3 spells CAISDSVVGASFYNEQFF. The DNA for the CDR3 is TGTGCCATCAGTGATTCTGTCGTGGGCGCCTCCTTCTACAATGAGCAGTTCTTC.

This clonotype appeared many times. The chain recombines TRBV3-1 with TRBJ2-7; no reliable D call. This CDR3 has 13 residues. Trimming left V 0 bases short and J 6 bases short, with 9 bases between. The germline V gene has CDR1 LGHDT and CDR2 YNNKEL (reference sequence). The CDR3 region has the DNA TGTGCCAGCAGCCAAGAACTACAGCGCGAGCAGTACTTC. Its protein product is CASSQELQREQYF.

This clonotype was counted a few times. This chain links TRBV5-5 with TRBJ1-5; D uncertain. The germline V gene encodes CDR1 SGHKS and CDR2 YYEKEE (reference sequence). CDR3 length: 14 residues. V lost 3 bases and J lost 4, with 11 bases in between. CDR3 region: CASSWTDRNQPQHF. CDR3 nucleotide sequence: TGTGCCAGCAGCTGGACTGATCGAAATCAGCCCCAGCATTTT.

Only a few counts were recorded for this clonotype. The chain has TRBV11-2 and TRBJ2-1; possibly TRBD2 for D (5 bases). This CDR3 is built from 14 residues. V lost 0 bases, J lost 8 bases, and 11 bases lay in between. Germline assignment: CDR1 SGHAT and CDR2 FQNNGV. The DNA for the CDR3 is TGTGCCAGCAGCTTAGATCCTAGCTTCGATGAGCAGTTCTTC. Translating it yields CASSLDPSFDEQFF.

V usage is TRBV10-2 and J usage is TRBJ1-2; 8 bases agree with TRBD1. The length of the CDR3 is 14 residues. CDR1 and CDR2 from the germline V gene are WSHSY and SAAADI. With V trimmed by 1 base and J by 7 bases, 5 bases remained unmatched. CDR3 in DNA: TGCGCCAGCAGTGAGTGGCAGGGGGCCTTTGGCTACACCTTC. Translated: CASSEWQGAFGYTF.

This clonotype was observed at least ten times. The chain combines TRBV5-1 with TRBJ2-5; D is uncertain. Trimming removed 0 bases at V and 2 bases at J, with 5 bases between. Germline V gene data show CDR1 as SGHRS and CDR2 as YFSETQ. CDR3 length: 13 amino acids. The CDR3 reads CASSLGQQETQYF. The CDR3 region has the DNA TGCGCCAGCAGCTTGGGACAACAAGAGACCCAGTACTTC.

This chain connects TRBV6-2 or TRBV6-3 to TRBJ2-5; TRBD2 matches 9 bases. The CDR3 is made up of 15 amino acids. CDR1 and CDR2 from the germline V gene are MNHEY and SVGEGT. J lost 5 bases, V lost 4 bases, and 8 bases had no gene match. The CDR3 bases are TGTGCCAGCAGTTTCCCGGGACTAGCACCTGAGACCCAGTACTTC. Translation gives CASSFPGLAPETQYF.

This clonotype appeared a few times. CDR3 amino acids: CSARDPTLVEQYF. The CDR3 nucleotides read TGCAGTGCTAGAGATCCCACATTGGTCGAGCAGTACTTC. J is TRBJ2-7 and V is TRBV20-1; D uncertain. Trimming pared 0 bases from V and 6 bases from J, leaving 12 bases between. In germline, CDR1 is DFQATT, CDR2 SNEGSKA (reference sequence). The CDR3 is 13 residues long.